This T cell receptor (delta chain) originates from a study of gamma-delta chains in newborns, infants, children (dated 2019 in TCRdb). As for the study more broadly: In the study title, it is stated that polyclonal expansion of innate gammadelta T cells is driven by microbial exposure immediately after birth. Right after human newborns were born, the researchers looked at the way microbial exposure shaped their populations of innate gammadelta T cells.

The sequencing machine was an Illumina MiSeq. TCRdb reran clone calling on the public reads with CATT; rows sharing one DNA sequence were then combined. The sample data list 5,000 to 7,000 delta-chain clones, and roughly 2.5% of these were observed just once. The ten largest clones add up to roughly a sixth of the sample. This clone registers as medium-sized (0.01 to 0.1%) within its sample. There is no known antigen for this receptor. No much larger clone is present one base from it, and per-base qualities are unavailable. This receptor was taken from a child who was a newborn, infant or young child, either healthy, febrile or measles-vaccinated (not recorded which). The sequenced sample was blood.

The sequence in DNA is TGTGCCTGTGACACGATGGGGGATAGATCCTGGGACACCCGACAGATGTTTTTC. This gives the protein CACDTMGDRSWDTRQMFF. The rearrangement joined TRDV2 to TRDJ3, with 9 central nucleotides matching TRDD3. CDR1 GEAIGNYY and CDR2 EKD are derived from the germline V gene. From the cysteine up to the phenylalanine, the CDR3 has a length of 18 residues. Solely the CDR3 DNA is kept, with 54 bases framed from the first base. V and J are trimmed by 1 base and 1 base, and the gene matches miss 4 bases of the junction.